This TCR beta chain was profiled in a study of cytomegalovirus exposure and HLA in healthy donors (dated by TCRdb to the late 2010s). Regarding the research as a whole: An earlier analysis of fewer than 750 of the donors reported about 300 Gb of sequence data and around 110 million unique TCR beta sequences obtained from roughly 180 million T cells. Of the approximately 400 genotyped donors, approximately 82% fell in the genetic ancestry cluster associated with self-reported Caucasian donors. To predict cytomegalovirus infection status, the study brought together high-throughput TCR immunosequencing, statistical association of individual TCRs with disease status, and machine learning. Every repertoire in the discovery cohort had been generated on one and the same sequencing platform. The T cell repertoires of some 670 subjects were profiled by immunosequencing and related to cytomegalovirus serostatus. Among roughly 400 genotyped donors of the cohort, an average of roughly 230,000 unique TCR beta nucleotide sequences was sequenced per donor, of which about 18% were non-productive. A later genetic analysis took genome-wide SNP genotypes for 398 of the 666 donors and used that subset as a discovery cohort. Donor age, sex, ethnicity and CMV serostatus were compiled together with the repertoire data. The study aimed to test whether cataloging public T cell receptors could reveal signatures of past pathogen exposure. The number of typed donors differed by locus: about 620-640 for A, B, C, DRB1 and DQB1; about 520 for DQA1; some 610 for DPA1; and some 430 for DPB1. A later analysis re-analyzed previously published TCR beta repertoires from about 600 donors and added high-resolution HLA genotyping to study TCR occurrence patterns. Along with the roughly 670-subject first cohort, a separate validation cohort of some 130 different subjects was used. Roughly five DR-DQ haplotypes were handled as single units for association and clustering because linkage in the cohort was strong. An earlier analysis of some 500 of the donors applied high-throughput TCR beta sequencing to assess whether each TCR beta V gene segment acted as functional or pseudogenic. An early release covering around 630 HLA-typed donors comprised about 300 gigabases of sequencing data and around 85 million unique TCR sequences. The later analysis used no new phenotypic data to find candidate immune exposures, relying instead on TCR beta sequences and their occurrence across donors. Both class I and class II loci were covered by HLA typing, at four-digit resolution.

The cohort comprised more than 550 healthy bone marrow donors. All cohort members were sampled while nominally healthy, although unrecorded immune exposures were likely present. The donor tested CMV seronegative and was one of the 352 seronegative cohort members. Every donor gave a peripheral blood sample, and the peripheral blood mononuclear cells from that sample were used for TCR beta sequencing. Genomic DNA extraction from the blood cell samples was performed with the Qiagen DNeasy Blood Extraction Kit. For this clone: No cognate antigen has been identified for it. It has no much larger one-base neighbor in the sample; base qualities were not kept.

The library was produced with the immunoSEQ multiplex PCR assay. For the multiplex PCR, a mixture combining 60 forward primers for TCR Vbeta segments and 13 reverse primers for TCR Jbeta segments was used. A multiplex PCR assay on genomic DNA amplified the CDR3 region of rearranged TCR beta genes. Amplified TCR beta libraries were sequenced as 87-base-pair reads on the Illumina HiSeq System. The original pipeline was this. A later analysis counted about 82 million unique TCR beta chains across the 666 repertoires, and roughly 10 million of these chains were shared by at least two donors. Raw reads were error-corrected and collapsed into unique sequences with a nearest-neighbor algorithm that merged closely related sequences to remove PCR and sequencing errors. CDR3 sequences were aligned to IMGT reference sequences to assign V, D and J gene segments. For a sequence to be retained, a match of at least six nucleotides was required to both a V gene segment and a J gene segment. A rearrangement was called productive if the CDR3 had no stop codons and remained in frame with V and J, and every other rearrangement was called non-productive. Following IMGT convention, CDR3 was defined as the stretch from the second conserved V-encoded cysteine up to the conserved J-encoded phenylalanine. The earlier analysis of 587 of the donors excluded sequences that lacked an unambiguous match to a single V gene segment. An earlier analysis of about 590 of the donors classified V segments as functional when productive rearrangements were above 56.7% and as segregating when the standard deviation between donors was above 5%. A statistical classification framework was developed to diagnose cytomegalovirus status using the catalog of TCR beta chain sequences. In a later analysis, V and J genes were assigned by comparing TCR nucleotide sequences against IMGT/GENE-DB human TR gene sequences. A later analysis assigned CDR3 sequences and most-parsimonious VDJ recombination scenarios with the TCRdist pipeline. In a later analysis, each TCR beta chain was defined by its CDR3 amino acid sequence together with its V-gene family, and reads without a unique V-gene family were excluded. In a later analysis, 550 to 650 highly shared, low-generation-probability nucleotide sequences were removed to address suspected cross-contamination and a sequencing artifact. A later analysis calculated a clonal expansion index for each public chain from normalized within-repertoire ranks of inferred template counts. In a later analysis, generation probabilities were computed using a VDJ recombination model fitted to out-of-frame rearrangements, and the results were checked against IGoR. A later analysis scored TCR-TCR, TCR-HLA and TCR-CMV co-occurrence with hypergeometric tests, applying a repertoire-size bias correction to TCR pairs. In a later analysis, false discovery rates were estimated by permuting HLA or CMV assignments 20 times. In a later analysis, co-occurring TCRs were grouped with DBSCAN, and TCRdist sequence similarity was added when clustering was performed within HLA-allele-positive subsets. For co-occurrence clustering, repertoires with fewer than 30,000 or more than 120,000 public chains were excluded, along with 5 or 6 repertoires with anomalous nucleotide sharing. Not all clones reach the TCRdb copy of this immuneACCESS table, which keeps in-frame sequences only. Checked studies attribute under half of the gap to unresolved V genes and leave the rest unexplained. V and J calls and clone size are as listed in that table; D and trimming were resolved from the DNA. This sample holds roughly 160,000 clones; roughly 85% were observed only once. The ten largest make up 1.3% of the sample.

The paper's findings and limits, for the study overall: In vitro tests confirmed that a few of the cytomegalovirus-associated TCR beta chains recognize cytomegalovirus antigens. In a later analysis, HLA-associated TCR beta chains showed more clonal expansion and lower generation probabilities than non-associated chains that were equally common. A later analysis associated 16,951 TCR beta sequences with specific HLA alleles at a false discovery rate of 0.05. Assigning TCR associations to individual alleles was difficult when HLA alleles, especially DR and DQ, strongly co-occurred. A group of highly shared sequence variants was considered likely to be a technical artifact of the sequencing pipeline. Correlated functional status among segregating V segments might reflect linkage disequilibrium, but an unknown experimental factor could not be ruled out. Cytomegalovirus status was reported to be diagnosed by the classifier with high specificity and sensitivity in both the original and validation cohorts. The study gave a list of under 200 TCR beta chains associated with cytomegalovirus. In a later genetic analysis, fewer N-insertions in productive TCRs were reported among donors in an Asian-associated ancestry cluster than the approximately 710-donor mean. Most CMV-associated TCR beta chains appeared to be HLA-restricted in a later analysis, and the HLA associations seemed to be driven largely by CMV exposure. According to a later analysis, TCR association rates differed among HLA loci, with DRB1 alleles showing the most associated TCRs and HLA-C alleles showing the fewest. Because counts were too low, more than 15 rarely observed V segments, including chromosome 9 orphons, were excluded from the earlier analysis of several hundred of the donors. Sequencing depth was assumed to be roughly uniform across donors in the presence/absence analyses, though that assumption may not hold. According to the authors, the approach could potentially be generalized to other disease states and immunological phenotypes. V-gene and J-gene trimming of TCR beta chains was associated with a missense DCLRE1C variant in a later genetic analysis, and the association was replicated in an independent cohort. A further reported finding was that TCR beta sequences accurately predicted the HLA-A and HLA-B alleles for most subjects in the first cohort. Across donors, most TCR sequences were observed very rarely, whereas some public TCRs were present in many individuals. A later analysis reported that several top co-occurrence clusters appeared linked to parvovirus B19, influenza, CMV and Epstein-Barr virus. The cohort was sequenced for TCR beta chains only, and without alpha or paired-chain data the features that could be detected were limited. An earlier analysis of approximately 600 of the donors showed that most TCR beta V segments appeared in productive rearrangements either about 87% or about 30% of the time, which broadly matched IMGT annotations. The only immune exposure information available for the cohort was CMV serostatus. Because HLA typing was missing for some donors at each locus, association tests included only the typed subset. Some IMGT-functional V segments, including TRBV6-2 and TRBV6-3, could not be distinguished by the 87-base-pair reads and were therefore excluded.

Measured from the cysteine to the phenylalanine, the CDR3 is 15 residues long. Of the read, only the CDR3 DNA is kept; its 45 bases are in frame from base 1. V is trimmed back by 4 bases and J by 2 bases, and the junction contains 4 bases that no gene match accounts for. As encoded in the germline V gene, CDR1 is SGHRS while CDR2 is YFSETQ. This TCR was sampled from a woman in her 50s in good health and CMV-seronegative. Rearrangement joined TRBV5-1 to TRBJ2-7; 12 bases in the middle match TRBD2. The sequenced sample consisted of PBMCs. CDR3 protein: CASSETSGSAYEQYF. The nucleotide sequence reads TGCGCCAGCAGCGAGACTAGCGGGAGTGCCTACGAGCAGTACTTC.